The clone carrying this TCR beta chain was counted a few times. Its antigen is not known. This entry belongs to a study of cytomegalovirus exposure and HLA in healthy donors. Overall study context: The study placed about four fifths of its approximately 380 genotyped donors in the Caucasian-associated ancestry cluster. Study-level results: A classifier reportedly called cytomegalovirus status with high sensitivity and specificity. Most of the TCR beta V segments (in an earlier analysis) were productive either about 87% or about 30% of the time. Rare sequences made up most TCRs, while some public TCRs were found in many donors.

The PCR used 60 Vbeta and 13 Jbeta primers. The table came from immunoSEQ multiplex PCR; TCRdb's copy has only in-frame clones and leaves some out. The sample yields 150,000 to 200,000 clones, nearly 80% seen once. The CDR3 has 13 residues. Germline-derived CDR1 and CDR2 are LGHNA and YNFKEQ. Trimming left V 0 bases short and J 10 bases short, with 11 bases between. The chain has TRBV4-2 and TRBJ2-3; tentative D call: TRBD2 (5 bases). The sequence was obtained from a woman aged 50 to 65 in good health and CMV-seropositive. Material for sequencing was PBMCs. CDR3 loop: CASSQEYRGSQYF. The CDR3 region has the DNA TGTGCCAGCAGCCAAGAATATAGAGGGTCGCAGTATTTT.